The source of this TCR beta chain is a study of a mutant IDH1 vaccine in newly diagnosed glioma. To note about this clone: The target antigen is unknown.

Time point meaning: week 11, during vaccination. The investigators gave 300 ug of mutant IDH1 20-mer peptide in each vaccine dose, together with topical imiquimod. Using immunoSEQ multiplex PCR, the repertoire was profiled, and TCRdb retains in-frame clones only, with some absent. The table lists fewer than 70,000 clones, about 84% of them singletons, with 3% to 4% in the top ten. The CDR3 has 13 residues. The V end lost 3 bases, the J end lost 4 bases, and 12 bases lay between the germline ends. CDR1 is GTSNPN, CDR2 SVGIG, per germline (reference sequence). This chain links TRBV30 with TRBJ1-1; D might be TRBD1 (6 bases). The source of this sequence is a young man with glioma. The sequencing here drew on PBMCs, taken from a glioma patient whose treatment included an IDH1 peptide vaccine. CDR3 region: CAWSLGRGTEAFF. In nucleotides, the CDR3 is TGTGCCTGGAGCTTGGGCAGGGGCACTGAAGCTTTCTTT.